This T cell receptor (beta chain) appears in the sequencing data of a study of blood T cell repertoires in COVID-19. Study-level background: Samples came from the United States, Italy and Spain, spanning acute and convalescent COVID-19.

CDR1 LNHDA and CDR2 SQIVND come from the germline V gene (reference sequence). This CDR3 region has 10 residues. Trimming stripped 10 bases from V and 3 bases from J, with 6 bases between. Authors' data handling: Cell counts per sample came from amplifying reference gene primers. Sequencing was performed with immunoSEQ multiplex PCR; in TCRdb, only in-frame clones are kept and a portion is missing. That table gives V, J and clone size, and the DNA gave D and trimming. The sample contains approximately 470,000 clones, approximately 90% of which appear only once. Donors in Cohort 3 counted as recovered after two negative PCRs, clearance, or symptom resolution.

The sequence derives from a woman younger than 30 who had recovered from COVID-19. This chain connects TRBV19 to TRBJ1-2; the D is unclear. Sequencing was done on a sample of PBMCs or T cells enriched from blood (not recorded which). CDR3 protein: CATRYYGYTF. DNA for the CDR3: TGTGCCACCCGGTACTATGGCTACACCTTC.